These T cell receptor beta chains were read from a single sample in a study of blood T cell repertoires in COVID-19. The table came from immunoSEQ multiplex PCR; TCRdb's copy has only in-frame clones and leaves some out. Of 200,000 or so clones detected, roughly 81% appear once; the ten largest clones hold 9.5% to 15%. Sequencing input: peripheral blood. These receptors were taken from a woman over 75 with COVID-19, enrolled during active disease. Both conserved end residues are part of each CDR3. D genes are given only for firm matches. Only some rows state a clone size, as once, few, many or a class for expanded clones.

cdr3_nt: TGCGCCAGCAGCTGGATAACAGGGGGGGAAACTGAAGCTTTCTTT; cdr3_aa: CASSWITGGETEAFF; v_call: TRBV5-1; d_call: TRBD1; clone_size: few; j_call: TRBJ1-1
cdr3_nt: TGTGCCAGCAGTTTAGGAGGCGGCCCGGGGATGGTATACAATGAGCAGTTCTTC; cdr3_aa: CASSLGGGPGMVYNEQFF; v_call: TRBV28; d_call: .; clone_size: .; j_call: TRBJ2-1
cdr3_nt: TGTGCCAGCAGTTTAACTAGCGGGGTATACGAGCAGTACTTC; cdr3_aa: CASSLTSGVYEQYF; v_call: TRBV2; d_call: TRBD2; clone_size: .; j_call: TRBJ2-7
cdr3_nt: TGTGCCAGCAGTGAACAGGGGTTCTACGAGCAGTACTTC; cdr3_aa: CASSEQGFYEQYF; v_call: TRBV6-1; d_call: .; clone_size: .; j_call: TRBJ2-7
cdr3_nt: TGTGCCAGCAGCTTAGCTGCTAGCGGGGGGGAGACCCAGTACTTC; cdr3_aa: CASSLAASGGETQYF; v_call: TRBV7-9; d_call: TRBD2; clone_size: .; j_call: TRBJ2-5
cdr3_nt: TGTGCCAGCAGTGGACCGGGGACAGCCAGCTCCTACGAGCAGTACTTC; cdr3_aa: CASSGPGTASSYEQYF; v_call: TRBV9; d_call: TRBD1; clone_size: .; j_call: TRBJ2-7
cdr3_nt: TGTGCCAGCAGCTTAGTTAGAGAGACCCAGTACTTC; cdr3_aa: CASSLVRETQYF; v_call: TRBV7-9; d_call: .; clone_size: .; j_call: TRBJ2-5
cdr3_nt: TGTGCCAGCAGCTACCGGGACAGGGTCAATGAGCAGTTCTTC; cdr3_aa: CASSYRDRVNEQFF; v_call: TRBV7-6; d_call: TRBD1; clone_size: .; j_call: TRBJ2-1
cdr3_nt: TGTGCCAGCAGCGTCGGGACAGCGGCCTTAAACACCTTC; cdr3_aa: CASSVGTAALNTF; v_call: TRBV7-9; d_call: TRBD1; clone_size: .; j_call: TRBJ1-2
cdr3_nt: TGCGCCAGCAGCTCCAGGGGAACTCACTATGGCTACACCTTC; cdr3_aa: CASSSRGTHYGYTF; v_call: TRBV5-1; d_call: .; clone_size: .; j_call: TRBJ1-2
cdr3_nt: TGTGCCAGCAGCCAACTAGCGGCATACAATGAGCAGTTCTTC; cdr3_aa: CASSQLAAYNEQFF; v_call: TRBV7-8; d_call: TRBD2; clone_size: once; j_call: TRBJ2-1
cdr3_nt: TGCGCCAGCAGCCTAGGGCGGGGGCAGTTCTTC; cdr3_aa: CASSLGRGQFF; v_call: TRBV4-1; d_call: .; clone_size: .; j_call: TRBJ2-1
cdr3_nt: TGTGCCATCAGGTGGAGGCCGAACACTGAAGCTTTCTTT; cdr3_aa: CAIRWRPNTEAFF; v_call: TRBV10-3; d_call: .; clone_size: few; j_call: TRBJ1-1
cdr3_nt: TGTGCCAGCAGCCAAGAGGGACTAGCCACCCGGCGGGATACGCAGTATTTT; cdr3_aa: CASSQEGLATRRDTQYF; v_call: TRBV4-2; d_call: TRBD2; clone_size: .; j_call: TRBJ2-3
cdr3_nt: TGTGCCAGCAGCTCAAGGGGGACAGGGAACACCGGGGAGCTGTTTTTT; cdr3_aa: CASSSRGTGNTGELFF; v_call: TRBV5-4; d_call: TRBD1; clone_size: .; j_call: TRBJ2-2
cdr3_nt: TGTGCCAGCAGTGAAGCACAAAACTATGGCTACACCTTC; cdr3_aa: CASSEAQNYGYTF; v_call: TRBV2; d_call: .; clone_size: .; j_call: TRBJ1-2
cdr3_nt: TGTGCCAGCAGCTTCGGACAGGGAGGGGGTAAAGAGACCCAGTACTTC; cdr3_aa: CASSFGQGGGKETQYF; v_call: TRBV5-4; d_call: .; clone_size: .; j_call: TRBJ2-5
cdr3_nt: TGTGCCAGCAGCTCCCTCAGGGGAACCTCACCCCTCCACTTT; cdr3_aa: CASSSLRGTSPLHF; v_call: TRBV7-9; d_call: .; clone_size: few; j_call: TRBJ1-6
cdr3_nt: TGTGCCAGTAGATTGGGCCCCTCCAGGGGCTACACCTTC; cdr3_aa: CASRLGPSRGYTF; v_call: TRBV19; d_call: .; clone_size: .; j_call: TRBJ1-2
cdr3_nt: TGTGCCAGCAGCTTTGGGCAGGCTAATGAAAAACTGTTTTTT; cdr3_aa: CASSFGQANEKLFF; v_call: TRBV5-4; d_call: .; clone_size: .; j_call: TRBJ1-4
cdr3_nt: TGTGCCATCAGTGAAACTAGCGGGAGAACCAAAAACATTCAGTACTTC; cdr3_aa: CAISETSGRTKNIQYF; v_call: TRBV10-3; d_call: TRBD2; clone_size: .; j_call: TRBJ2-4
cdr3_nt: TGTGCCAGCAGCTTTCAGACAGGTTTATCACCCCTCCACTTT; cdr3_aa: CASSFQTGLSPLHF; v_call: TRBV11-2; d_call: .; clone_size: .; j_call: TRBJ1-6
cdr3_nt: TGTGCCAGCAGCTCCGCTGACAGGGACTCTGGAAACACCATATATTTT; cdr3_aa: CASSSADRDSGNTIYF; v_call: TRBV7-6; d_call: TRBD1; clone_size: .; j_call: TRBJ1-3
cdr3_nt: TGTGCCAGCAGCAACAGACTAGCGGGATCAGCCGGGGAGCTGTTTTTT; cdr3_aa: CASSNRLAGSAGELFF; v_call: TRBV7-9; d_call: TRBD2; clone_size: few; j_call: TRBJ2-2
cdr3_nt: TGTGCCAGCAGCTTGGGAACAGGGAACACTGAAGCTTTCTTT; cdr3_aa: CASSLGTGNTEAFF; v_call: TRBV5-5; d_call: .; clone_size: .; j_call: TRBJ1-1
cdr3_nt: TGTGCCAGCAGCGTGGGGAGGAACACTGAAGCTTTCTTT; cdr3_aa: CASSVGRNTEAFF; v_call: TRBV9; d_call: .; clone_size: .; j_call: TRBJ1-1
cdr3_nt: TGTGCCAGCAGCGAACGCGGGGGGAACACTGAAGCTTTCTTT; cdr3_aa: CASSERGGNTEAFF; v_call: TRBV5-5; d_call: .; clone_size: .; j_call: TRBJ1-1
cdr3_nt: TGCAGCGTTGAAGATCGGCAGGGGAGCTATGGCTACACCTTC; cdr3_aa: CSVEDRQGSYGYTF; v_call: TRBV29-1; d_call: .; clone_size: .; j_call: TRBJ1-2
cdr3_nt: TGTGCCAGCAGTCGGTCCCCCTCGAGCTCCTACAATGAGCAGTTCTTC; cdr3_aa: CASSRSPSSSYNEQFF; v_call: TRBV2; d_call: .; clone_size: .; j_call: TRBJ2-1
cdr3_nt: TGCGCCAGCAGCCTGAGGGGGCTGAACACTGAAGCTTTCTTT; cdr3_aa: CASSLRGLNTEAFF; v_call: TRBV5-1; d_call: TRBD1; clone_size: .; j_call: TRBJ1-1
cdr3_nt: TGTGCCAGCAGCCAGGGGGCGAGCACAGATACGCAGTATTTT; cdr3_aa: CASSQGASTDTQYF; v_call: TRBV4-2; d_call: .; clone_size: .; j_call: TRBJ2-3
cdr3_nt: TGTGCCAGCAGGCGGAGCGGGAGGGCGACAAATGAGCAGTTCTTC; cdr3_aa: CASRRSGRATNEQFF; v_call: TRBV5-6; d_call: TRBD2; clone_size: .; j_call: TRBJ2-1
cdr3_nt: TGTGCCAGTAGCTTCGGACAGGGGCTAGATACGCAGTATTTT; cdr3_aa: CASSFGQGLDTQYF; v_call: TRBV19; d_call: TRBD1; clone_size: .; j_call: TRBJ2-3
cdr3_nt: TGTGCCAGCAGCTTAACAGGGACAGAGACCCAGTACTTC; cdr3_aa: CASSLTGTETQYF; v_call: TRBV7-9; d_call: .; clone_size: .; j_call: TRBJ2-5
cdr3_nt: TGTGCCAGCAGTTTCCAGGGAGGTCAGCCCCAGCATTTT; cdr3_aa: CASSFQGGQPQHF; v_call: TRBV27; d_call: .; clone_size: .; j_call: TRBJ1-5